The 27 T cell receptor beta chains listed next were all sequenced from one sample in a study of blood T cell repertoires in COVID-19. TCRdb's table, derived via immunoSEQ multiplex PCR, lists solely in-frame clones and lacks some. The table includes about 270,000 clones, nearly 90% detected once. What was sequenced was PBMCs or T cells enriched from blood (not recorded which). The origin of the receptors is a woman in her thirties who had recovered from COVID-19.

Note on this clone: This CDR3 is also generated by other DNA sequences in the sample. The J gene is TRBJ1-5, the V gene TRBV7-2; D remains ambiguous. CDR3 length: 14 residues. Between the trimmed V and J ends, which lost 2 bases and 0 bases, there was a span of 5 bases. Looked up from germline, CDR1 is SGHTA and CDR2 is FQGNSA. The DNA of the CDR3 is TGTGCCAGCAGCTTAACCGGTAGCAATCAGCCCCAGCATTTT. This codes for CASSLTGSNQPQHF. The entire variable domain, with the rest obtained from reference TRBV7-2 and TRBJ1-5, is as follows: GAGVSQSPSNKVTEKGKDVELRCDPISGHTALYWYRQSLGQGLEFLIYFQGNSAPDKSGLPSDRFSAERTGGSVSTLTIQRTQQEDSAVYLCASSLTGSNQPQHFGDGTRLSIL.

The chain recombines TRBV15 with TRBJ2-2; D remains unclear. The germline V and J ends were trimmed by 5 bases and 1 base, with 14 bases remaining between them. Germline-derived CDR1 and CDR2 are LNHNV and YYDKDF (reference sequence). The CDR3 contains 16 residues. The CDR3 sequence: CATSLEATGNTGELFF. The CDR3 DNA follows: TGTGCCACCAGCCTTGAAGCAACGGGGAACACCGGGGAGCTGTTTTTT.

V usage is TRBV18 and J usage is TRBJ1-2; D might be TRBD1 (6 bases). Germline assignment: CDR1 KGHSH and CDR2 LQKENI. This CDR3 spans 14 amino acids. V lost 3 bases and J lost 5, with 13 bases in between. CDR3 DNA sequence: TGTGCCAGCTCACCGGGGGACATCCCATATGGCTACACCTTC. It yields the protein CASSPGDIPYGYTF. Filled out from reference TRBV18 and TRBJ1-2, the complete variable domain reads NAGVMQNPRHLVRRRGQEARLRCSPMKGHSHVYWYRQLPEEGLKFMVYLQKENIIDESGMPKERFSAEFPKEGPSILRIQQVVRGDSAAYFCASSPGDIPYGYTFGSGTRLTVV.

The chain uses TRBV11-2 and TRBJ2-1; 8 positions agree with TRBD1. The CDR3 is made up of 16 amino acids. J gave up 2 bases and V 5 bases, and 8 bases lay outside the gene matches. CDR1 and CDR2 from the germline V gene are SGHAT and FQNNGV. The CDR3 here is CASSRLGQGAYNEQFF. In DNA form, the CDR3 reads TGTGCCAGCAGCCGCCTAGGACAGGGAGCCTACAATGAGCAGTTCTTC.

The chain combines TRBV7-6 with TRBJ1-1, with 7 bases aligning to TRBD1. Looked up from germline, CDR1 is SGHVS and CDR2 is FNYEAQ. This CDR3 has 12 amino acids. The V gene end was trimmed by 4 bases and the J gene end by 7 bases; junction bases not matched to a gene: 3. The DNA of the CDR3 is TGTGCCAGCAGCTCCCAGGGGGGTGAAGCTTTCTTT. Translating gives CASSSQGGEAFF. The full variable domain, completed using reference TRBV7-6 and TRBJ1-1, is GAGVSQSPRYKVTKRGQDVALRCDPISGHVSLYWYRQALGQGPEFLTYFNYEAQQDKSGLPNDRFSAERPEGSISTLTIQRTEQRDSAMYRCASSSQGGEAFFGQGTRLTVV.

The chain couples TRBV7-2 to TRBJ2-5; 10 bases align to TRBD2. The germline CDR1 and CDR2 sequences are SGHTA and FQGNSA. The CDR3 spans 15 residues. The junction had 7 bases not matched to a gene; V was cut back by 5 bases and J by 4 bases. CDR3 residues: CASSTERGGLETQYF. The CDR3 DNA reads TGTGCCAGCAGCACTGAGCGGGGGGGCCTAGAGACCCAGTACTTC.

The V gene is TRBV18, the J gene TRBJ2-1; D remains ambiguous. The germline V gene encodes CDR1 KGHSH and CDR2 LQKENI. Trimming pared 2 bases from V and 9 bases from J, leaving 5 bases between. This CDR3 is 11 amino acids long. DNA of the CDR3: TGTGCCAGCTCACCAGTCGTTGAGCAGTTCTTC. It yields the protein CASSPVVEQFF. Full variable domain (missing parts from reference TRBV18 and TRBJ2-1): NAGVMQNPRHLVRRRGQEARLRCSPMKGHSHVYWYRQLPEEGLKFMVYLQKENIIDESGMPKERFSAEFPKEGPSILRIQQVVRGDSAAYFCASSPVVEQFFGPGTRLTVL.

Worth noting for this clone: One junction end does not reproduce the germline sequence, and a read error may be involved. The rearrangement uses TRBV6-2 or TRBV6-3 and TRBJ2-7; TRBD1 aligns across 10 bases. Germline CDR1 and CDR2: MNHEY and SVGEGT. The CDR3 covers 16 residues. The CDR3 sequence: CAGSDPLTGGENEQYF. The CDR3 coding sequence is TGTGCCGGCAGTGACCCGTTGACAGGGGGCGAGAACGAGCAGTACTTC.

This chain connects TRBV9 to TRBJ1-3; 7 nucleotides align to TRBD1. The germline V gene encodes CDR1 SGDLS and CDR2 YYNGEE. This CDR3 region has 15 residues. V lost 4 bases and J lost 2; bases outside the gene matches: 6. CDR3 loop: CASSPETGPGNTIYF. The CDR3 nucleotides are TGTGCCAGCAGCCCAGAGACAGGGCCTGGAAACACCATATATTTT.

This chain uses TRBV11-2 with TRBJ2-1; no definite D call. Germline CDR1 and CDR2: SGHAT and FQNNGV. This CDR3 region has 15 residues. The V end lost 5 bases, the J end lost 7 bases, and 18 bases lay between the germline ends. CDR3 in amino acids: CASSRSSSAGNEQFF. The DNA of the CDR3 is TGTGCCAGCAGCCGCAGTTCCTCGGCCGGGAATGAGCAGTTCTTC.

The chain links TRBV5-4 to TRBJ2-2; TRBD1 aligns across 8 bases. Germline lookup yields CDR1 SGHNT and CDR2 YYREEE (reference sequence). V trimming: 4 bases; J trimming: 1 base; junction bases outside the gene matches: 6. This CDR3 comprises 16 residues. The CDR3 DNA reads TGTGCCAGCAGCGCTAGACAGGGGAGGAACACCGGGGAGCTGTTTTTT. Translation: CASSARQGRNTGELFF.

The rearrangement joins TRBV27 to TRBJ2-1; 8 nucleotides align to TRBD1. The V gene's germline CDR1 is MNHEY and CDR2 SMNVEV (reference sequence). The CDR3 covers 14 residues. Trimming cost V 3 bases and J 5 bases; bases outside gene matches: 3. Written as DNA, the CDR3 is TGTGCCAGCAGTTTGCAGGGGGCCCACAATGAGCAGTTCTTC. It encodes CASSLQGAHNEQFF.

The CDR3 DNA reads TGTGCCAGCAGTGCGGGACCGTACGAGCAGTACTTC. Protein sequence: CASSAGPYEQYF. The genes are TRBV11-2 and TRBJ2-7; D is perhaps TRBD2 (6 bases). V lost 6 bases and J 4 bases, leaving 10 bases between the germline ends. The length of the CDR3 is 12 residues. CDR1 SGHAT and CDR2 FQNNGV come from the germline V gene.

The chain joins TRBV7-9 to TRBJ2-7; 11 nucleotides align to TRBD1. The CDR3 extends over 15 amino acids. Trimming cost V 8 bases and J 6 bases; bases outside gene matches: 12. Germline CDR1 SEHNR, CDR2 FQNEAQ (reference sequence). CDR3 coding DNA: TGTGCCAGCGCCCGACCCGGACAGGGGGCAGGCGAGCAGTACTTC. Translated, it gives CASARPGQGAGEQYF.

The chain is built from TRBV5-1 and TRBJ1-2, with D perhaps TRBD1 (5 bases). The CDR3 consists of 13 residues. V was cut by 0 bases and J by 6 bases, with 9 bases left in between. Germline CDR1 is SGHRS and CDR2 is YFSETQ. The CDR3 DNA reads TGCGCCAGCAGCTTGGCAGGGCTCCATGGCTACACCTTC. Translating gives CASSLAGLHGYTF.

The J gene is TRBJ2-7, the V gene TRBV6-5; 8 positions agree with TRBD2. This CDR3 is built from 13 residues. CDR1 is MNHEY, CDR2 SVGAGI, per germline. V was pared by 6 bases and J by 3 bases, with 4 bases of the junction left unmatched. The CDR3 nucleotides are TGTGCCAGCAGCAGGACTAGCCGCTACGAGCAGTACTTC. Protein sequence: CASSRTSRYEQYF.

V usage is TRBV29-1 and J usage is TRBJ1-1, with D possibly matching TRBD1 (5 bases). Trimming shortened V by 5 bases and J by 7 bases, and 17 bases separated the two germline ends. Germline V gives CDR1 SQVTM, CDR2 ANQGSEA. The CDR3 has 13 residues. The CDR3 DNA reads as TGCAGCGTTCTCATCGTGGGGGGGATTGAAGCTTTCTTT. This codes for CSVLIVGGIEAFF.

This clone has just a few counts. The chain recombines TRBV6-5 with TRBJ2-5, with unresolved D. Trimming removed 6 bases at V and 2 bases at J, with 7 bases between. This CDR3 contains 12 residues. Germline V CDR1 and CDR2: MNHEY, SVGAGI. The CDR3 reads CASSVRQETQYF. CDR3 sequence (DNA): TGTGCCAGCAGCGTTAGACAAGAGACCCAGTACTTC.

The chain couples TRBV11-2 to TRBJ2-3; 12 positions agree with TRBD2. The CDR3 runs to 17 residues. The germline V gene has CDR1 SGHAT and CDR2 FQNNGV. Trimming at V came to 5 bases and at J to 4 bases, leaving 10 bases not matched to a gene. The CDR3 here is CASSPKGLAGRADTQYF. CDR3 DNA sequence: TGTGCCAGCAGCCCAAAAGGACTAGCGGGGCGGGCAGATACGCAGTATTTT.

This chain links TRBV28 with TRBJ2-5, with TRBD1 matching over 10 bases. This CDR3 has 17 residues. Germline assignment: CDR1 MDHEN and CDR2 SYDVKM. The trim removed 2 bases at V and 2 bases at J, leaving 8 bases unmatched. The CDR3 sequence: CASSLTVGDRGQETQYF. CDR3 in DNA: TGTGCCAGCAGTTTAACAGTTGGGGACAGGGGTCAAGAGACCCAGTACTTC.

The gene calls are TRBV6-5 and TRBJ1-5; 8 bases fit TRBD1. Per the germline V gene, CDR1 is MNHEY and CDR2 is SVGAGI. Losses at the gene ends were 5 bases for V and 3 bases for J; bases not matched to a gene: 6. This CDR3 is built from 15 residues. Here the CDR3 DNA reads TGTGCCAGCAGTAGGTCGACAGGGGACAATCAGCCCCAGCATTTT. Amino acid sequence: CASSRSTGDNQPQHF.

The CDR3 nucleotides read TGTGCCAGCAGCGCCCGGAGCGGGGTTGGCCAAGAGACCCAGTACTTC. Its translation: CASSARSGVGQETQYF. The chain carries TRBV9 and TRBJ2-5; 7 bases line up with TRBD2. The ends lost 3 bases at V and 1 base at J; junction bases unmatched: 9. CDR3 length: 16 residues. In germline, CDR1 is SGDLS, CDR2 YYNGEE.

The chain has TRBV21-1 and TRBJ2-7; the table's D call, TRBD2, was not checked against the DNA. TRBV21-1 is annotated as a pseudogene. CDR3 length: 14 residues. CDR3 nucleotide sequence: TGTGCCAGCAGCAGACTAGCGGGAGATTACGAGCAGTACTTC. It is translated as CASSRLAGDYEQYF.

The chain is built from TRBV9 and TRBJ1-2, with 11 nucleotides matching TRBD1. This CDR3 has 16 residues. The germline V gene encodes CDR1 SGDLS and CDR2 YYNGEE. V gave up 0 bases and J gave up 7 bases; unmatched junction bases: 8. In DNA form, the CDR3 reads TGTGCCAGCAGCGTAGTTGGCGGACAGGGGGCGTTTGGCTACACCTTC. Amino acids: CASSVVGGQGAFGYTF. Looking up the rest from reference TRBV9 and TRBJ1-2 gives the full variable domain: DSGVTQTPKHLITATGQRVTLRCSPRSGDLSVYWYQQSLDQGLQFLIQYYNGEERAKGNILERFSAQQFPDLHSELNLSSLELGDSALYFCASSVVGGQGAFGYTFGSGTRLTVV.

This clone has a single count. The genes are TRBV2 and TRBJ1-6; TRBD1 is a possible D gene (5 bases). CDR1 SNHLY and CDR2 FYNNEI come from the germline V gene. The CDR3 spans 14 residues. V was cut by 3 bases and J by 7 bases, with 10 bases left in between. The DNA for the CDR3 is TGTGCCAGCAGTGACAGGGAGGGCAATTCACCCCTCCACTTT. Its translation: CASSDREGNSPLHF.

The chain carries TRBV29-1 and TRBJ1-4; TRBD1 agrees at 12 bases. J gave up 8 bases and V 4 bases, and 8 bases lay outside the gene matches. Germline assignment: CDR1 SQVTM and CDR2 ANQGSEA. The CDR3 extends over 15 amino acids. CDR3 DNA sequence: TGCAGCGTTGTAGGGACAGGGGGCATAGGGGAAAAACTGTTTTTT. Its protein product is CSVVGTGGIGEKLFF. The full variable domain, its missing parts supplied by reference TRBV29-1 and TRBJ1-4, is SAVISQKPSRDICQRGTSLTIQCQVDSQVTMMFWYRQQPGQSLTLIATANQGSEATYESGFVIDKFPISRPNLTFSTLTVSNMSPEDSSIYLCSVVGTGGIGEKLFFGSGTQLSVL.

The CDR3 protein is CASSLRGGSTEAFF. The DNA of the CDR3 is TGTGCCAGCAGCTTAAGAGGGGGCTCCACTGAAGCTTTCTTT. This chain connects TRBV7-3 to TRBJ1-1; 7 bases match TRBD1. The trim removed 1 base at V and 4 bases at J, leaving 3 bases unmatched. This CDR3 is built from 14 residues. Germline loops: CDR1 SGHTA, CDR2 FQGTGA.